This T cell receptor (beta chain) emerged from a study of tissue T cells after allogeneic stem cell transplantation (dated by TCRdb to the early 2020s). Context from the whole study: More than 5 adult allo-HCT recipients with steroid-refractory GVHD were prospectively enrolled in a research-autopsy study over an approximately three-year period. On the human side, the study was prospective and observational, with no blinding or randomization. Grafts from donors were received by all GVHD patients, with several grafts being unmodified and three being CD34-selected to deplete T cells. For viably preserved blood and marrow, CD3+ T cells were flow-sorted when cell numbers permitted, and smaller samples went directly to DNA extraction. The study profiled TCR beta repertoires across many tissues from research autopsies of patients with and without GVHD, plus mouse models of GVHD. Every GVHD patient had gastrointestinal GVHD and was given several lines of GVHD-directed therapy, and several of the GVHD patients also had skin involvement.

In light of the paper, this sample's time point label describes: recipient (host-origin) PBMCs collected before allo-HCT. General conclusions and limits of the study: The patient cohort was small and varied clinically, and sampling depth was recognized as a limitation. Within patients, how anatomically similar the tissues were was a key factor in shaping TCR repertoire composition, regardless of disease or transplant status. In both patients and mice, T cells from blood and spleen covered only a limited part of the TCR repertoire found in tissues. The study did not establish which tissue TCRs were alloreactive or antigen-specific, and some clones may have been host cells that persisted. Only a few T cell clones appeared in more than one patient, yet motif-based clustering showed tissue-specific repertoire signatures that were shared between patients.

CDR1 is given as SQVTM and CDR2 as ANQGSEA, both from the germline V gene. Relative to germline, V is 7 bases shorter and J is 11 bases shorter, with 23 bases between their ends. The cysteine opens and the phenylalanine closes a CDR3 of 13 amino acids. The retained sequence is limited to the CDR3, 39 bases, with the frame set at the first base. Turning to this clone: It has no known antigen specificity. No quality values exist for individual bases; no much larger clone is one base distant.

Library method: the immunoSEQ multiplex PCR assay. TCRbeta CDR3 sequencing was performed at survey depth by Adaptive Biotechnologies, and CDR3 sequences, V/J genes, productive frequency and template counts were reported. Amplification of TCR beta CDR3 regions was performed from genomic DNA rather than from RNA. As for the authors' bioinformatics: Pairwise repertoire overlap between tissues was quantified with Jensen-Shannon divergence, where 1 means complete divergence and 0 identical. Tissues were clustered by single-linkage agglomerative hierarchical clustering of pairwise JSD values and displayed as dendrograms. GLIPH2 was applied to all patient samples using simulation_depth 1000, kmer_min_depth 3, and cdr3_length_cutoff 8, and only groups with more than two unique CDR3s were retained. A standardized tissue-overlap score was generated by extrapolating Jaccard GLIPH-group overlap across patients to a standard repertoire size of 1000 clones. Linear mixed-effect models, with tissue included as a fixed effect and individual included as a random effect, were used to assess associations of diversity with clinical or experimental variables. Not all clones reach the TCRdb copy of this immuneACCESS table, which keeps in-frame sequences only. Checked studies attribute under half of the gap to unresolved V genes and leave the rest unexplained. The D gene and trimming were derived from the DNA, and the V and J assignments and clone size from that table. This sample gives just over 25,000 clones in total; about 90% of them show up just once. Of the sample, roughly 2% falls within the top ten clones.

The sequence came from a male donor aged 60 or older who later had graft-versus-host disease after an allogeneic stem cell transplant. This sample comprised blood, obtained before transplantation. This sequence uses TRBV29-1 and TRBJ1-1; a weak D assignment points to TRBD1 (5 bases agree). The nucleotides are TGCAGCGCCTCCGGGACTTCGACCCTTGTGGCTTTCTTT. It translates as CSASGTSTLVAFF.